One sample yielded the 32 T cell receptor beta chains listed below, sequenced in a study of tumor and adjacent non-tumor tissue in lung cancer. This sample's RNA came from whole unsorted tissue. Distant lung tissue was collected more than 3 cm away from the tumor edge. A modified ARM-PCR protocol with three rounds of nested PCR amplified TCRbeta. TCRdb reprocessed the multiplex PCR reads via MiXCR and lists one record per CDR3 protein. Of about 86,000 distinct CDR3 sequences in the sample, under 80% were seen once. Sequenced sample: distant non-tumor lung tissue. These receptor sequences come from a woman aged 50 to 65 with non-small cell lung cancer.

To note about this clonotype: Without the conserved terminal phenylalanine or tryptophan, this CDR3 likely stems from a read error. The chain recombines TRBV4-1 with TRBJ2-1, with D unresolved. V was shortened by 4 bases and J by 0 bases, with 13 bases between the two germline ends. The CDR3 loop spans 16 amino acids. CDR1 and CDR2 (germline): MGHRA, YSYEKL. CDR3 sequence: CASSRVVTSSYNEQFY. In nucleotides, the CDR3 is TGCGCCAGCAGCCGAGTAGTGACGAGCTCCTACAATGAGCAGTTCTAC.

About this clonotype itself: The junction departs from the called germline gene at one end, perhaps through a read error. The V call is TRBV6-5, the J call TRBJ2-1, with 10 positions matching TRBD2. The CDR3 consists of 14 residues. Germline values: CDR1 MNHEY, CDR2 SVGAGI. CDR3 amino acids: CARSYEREGHEQIF. The DNA for the CDR3 is TGTGCCAGGAGTTACGAGCGGGAGGGCCACGAGCAGATCTTC.

This rearrangement joins TRBV5-1 to TRBJ2-6; 8 nucleotides align to TRBD2. J was trimmed by 0 bases and V by 7 bases; bases with no gene match: 12. Germline CDR1 reads SGHRS; CDR2 reads YFSETQ. The length of the CDR3 is 18 residues. As DNA, the CDR3 is TGCGCCAGCGGCCCCGGGGGGGGACAAAACTCTGGGGCCAACGTCCTGACTTTC. It yields the protein CASGPGGGQNSGANVLTF.

This clonotype was seen a handful of times. This CDR3 fails to terminate in the conserved phenylalanine or tryptophan, so it likely reflects a read error. The CDR3, as DNA: TGTGCCAGCCCGGGACAGGGGGGTTCTGAAGCTTTCTAT. It is translated as CASPGQGGSEAFY. V is TRBV19 and J is TRBJ1-1, with TRBD1 identical over 11 bases. J was trimmed by 6 bases and V by 9 bases; bases with no gene match: 6. The CDR3 contains 13 residues. Germline values: CDR1 LNHDA, CDR2 SQIVND (reference sequence).

There are a few counts of this clonotype. One end of the junction fails to match germline, which may point to a read error. The chain joins TRBV12-3 or TRBV12-4 to TRBJ2-1, with no clear D. The CDR3 has 16 amino acids. The CDR3 sequence is CASSSPNRRYGDEQFF. The DNA for the CDR3 is TGTGCTAGCAGTTCGCCGAATAGACGGTACGGCGATGAGCAGTTCTTC.

As to this clonotype: The CDR3 does not end in the conserved phenylalanine or tryptophan, so this is likely a read error. This sequence joins TRBV12-3 or TRBV12-4 and TRBJ1-5; no firm D call. Trimming cost V 1 base and J 3 bases, with 7 bases left between them. The CDR3 spans 14 residues. CDR3 in amino acids: CASSLGGTNQPQHV. The CDR3, as DNA: TGTGCCAGCAGTTTAGGAGGCACCAATCAGCCCCAGCATGTT.

This clonotype was seen only once. J is TRBJ1-1 and V is TRBV12-3 or TRBV12-4, with a tentative D call TRBD1 (6 bases). The CDR3 totals 14 residues. CDR3 residues: CATSPQGENTEAFF. As DNA, the CDR3 is TGTGCAACCAGCCCACAGGGAGAGAACACTGAAGCTTTCTTT.

As for this clonotype: A much larger clone differs by one base, so this may be a read error. The V gene is TRBV15, the J gene TRBJ2-6, with 8 bases fitting TRBD1. The CDR3 has 15 residues. Germline CDR1 LNHNV, CDR2 YYDKDF (reference sequence). After removal of 2 bases from V and 16 bases from J, the junction contained 13 bases not matched to a gene. The DNA for the CDR3 is TGTGCCACCAGCAGAAGGCCGGGACAGGCTTCTCGTCTGACTTTC. Translating it yields CATSRRPGQASRLTF.

The rearrangement uses TRBV6-1 and TRBJ2-2; 8 bases line up with TRBD2. Trimming at V came to 8 bases and at J to 7 bases, leaving 18 bases not matched to a gene. Germline CDR1 MNHNS, CDR2 SASEGT. The CDR3 is 17 residues long. The CDR3 DNA is TGTGCCAGCGGAGTTAAGGTTAGCGGGATCGGTGGCGGGGAGCTGTTTTTT. It encodes CASGVKVSGIGGGELFF.

Only a few counts were recorded for this clonotype. A clone one base away is much larger, so this may be a read error. V and J are TRBV14 and TRBJ2-2, with D possibly matching TRBD1 (7 bases). Per germline, CDR1 SGHDN and CDR2 FVKESK. The CDR3 totals 16 residues. CDR3 nucleotide sequence: TGTACCAGCAGCCAAGTCCAGGGGGGAAGCACCGGGGAGCTGTTTTTT. Translation gives CTSSQVQGGSTGELFF.

With respect to this clonotype: This may arise from a read error, as a much more abundant clone is one base away. The CDR3 region is CSAREGSSYEHYF. As DNA, the CDR3 is TGCAGTGCTAGAGAGGGTAGCTCCTACGAGCATTACTTC. V is TRBV20-1 and J is TRBJ2-7; D is unresolved. In germline, CDR1 is DFQATT, CDR2 SNEGSKA (reference sequence). The CDR3 has 13 amino acids.

About this clonotype: A read error may explain this, as a much larger clone is one base away. V usage is TRBV5-1 and J usage is TRBJ2-1; 7 bases fit TRBD1. There are 13 residues in the CDR3. Germline V gene lookup returns CDR1 SGHRS and CDR2 YFSETQ. CDR3 sequence reads: CVSSLGTVNEQFF. The CDR3 region has the DNA TGCGTCAGCAGCTTGGGGACAGTCAATGAGCAGTTCTTC.

Worth noting for this clonotype: One end of the junction fails to match germline, which may point to a read error. V and J are TRBV15 and TRBJ2-7, with D perhaps matching TRBD1 or TRBD2 (6 bases each). Germline V gene sequence: CDR1 LNHNV, CDR2 YYDKDF (reference sequence). The CDR3 consists of 15 residues. In nucleotides, the CDR3 is TGTGCCACCAGCAGTCCGGGGGCGAGTTGGTACGAGCAGCACTTC. It encodes CATSSPGASWYEQHF.

V usage is TRBV14 and J usage is TRBJ1-1, with TRBD1 as a possible D gene (6 bases). V lost 6 bases to trimming and J lost 7 bases, with 18 bases between them. Germline CDR1 is SGHDN and CDR2 is FVKESK. This CDR3 has 14 residues. CDR3 bases: TGTGCCAGCAGGCGGTCAGGGGAATCGTATGAAGCTTTCTTT. This sequence encodes CASRRSGESYEAFF.

The rearrangement links TRBV11-1 to TRBJ1-6; D perhaps matches TRBD1 (5 bases). This CDR3 comprises 13 residues. Germline assignment: CDR1 SGHAT and CDR2 FQDESV (reference sequence). Deletions cut 5 bases from V and 9 bases from J, with 11 bases between. The CDR3 reads CASSRTLFSPLHF. The DNA for the CDR3 is TGTGCCAGCAGCCGGACACTGTTTTCACCCCTCCACTTT.

This clonotype was detected many times. The chain is built from TRBV6-1 and TRBJ2-1; D might be TRBD1 (6 bases). Germline values: CDR1 MNHNS, CDR2 SASEGT. This CDR3 has 14 amino acids. The ends were cut back, 0 bases at V and 6 bases at J, with 9 bases in the middle. Here the CDR3 reads CASSEAWGRNEQFF. The CDR3 nucleotides read TGTGCCAGCAGTGAAGCCTGGGGGCGCAATGAGCAGTTCTTC.

The gene calls are TRBV6-1 and TRBJ2-4; 10 bases are shared with TRBD1. The J call could be wrong; TRBJ2-1 is a better fit for the DNA end. This CDR3 is 14 amino acids long. Germline values: CDR1 MNHNS, CDR2 SASEGT. The CDR3: CASRTGGTEIIQFF. In DNA form, the CDR3 reads TGTGCCAGCAGGACAGGGGGCACGGAAATCATTCAGTTCTTC.

The count of this clonotype is one. This may be a read error, as it is one base from a much larger clone. The chain is built from TRBV5-1 and TRBJ2-7; 9 nucleotides agree with TRBD1. The germline CDR1 and CDR2 sequences are SGHRS and YFSETQ. The length of the CDR3 is 15 residues. CDR3 amino acids: CTSSLGDRVSYEQYF. CDR3 coding DNA: TGCACCAGCAGCTTGGGGGACAGGGTATCCTACGAGCAGTACTTC. The variable domain in full, completed from reference TRBV5-1 and TRBJ2-7, reads KAGVTQTPRYLIKTRGQQVTLSCSPISGHRSVSWYQQTPGQGLQFLFEYFSETQRNKGNFPGRFSGRQFSNSRSEMNVSTLELGDSALYLCTSSLGDRVSYEQYFGPGTRLTVT.

This chain links TRBV6-2 or TRBV6-3 with TRBJ2-1; D unresolved. In germline, CDR1 is MNHEY, CDR2 SVGEGT. This CDR3 spans 15 amino acids. Trimming removed 3 bases from V and 11 bases from J, with 20 bases in between. The DNA for the CDR3 is TGTGCCAGCAGTTATGGGAAAGGCCGGAAAAATAAGCAGTTCTTC. Translating it yields CASSYGKGRKNKQFF.

In regard to this clonotype: A clone one base away is much larger, so this may be a read error. The rearrangement joins TRBV20-1 to TRBJ2-5, with 8 bases identical to TRBD2. The CDR3 spans 16 residues. The germline V gene has CDR1 DFQATT and CDR2 SNEGSKA (reference sequence). CDR3 region: CSPRAAVAGTQETQYF. The CDR3 DNA is TGCAGTCCTAGAGCGGCGGTAGCGGGAACCCAAGAGACCCAGTACTTC.

The chain recombines TRBV11-1 with TRBJ2-1; maybe TRBD2 (6 bases). The CDR3 length is 15 residues. The germline V and J ends were trimmed by 1 base and 9 bases, with 16 bases remaining between them. Germline CDR1 is SGHAT and CDR2 is FQDESV (reference sequence). The CDR3 is CASSLGRARGPEQFF. For the CDR3, the DNA is TGTGCCAGCAGCTTAGGGAGGGCTAGGGGTCCTGAGCAGTTCTTC.

To note about this clonotype: Germline is not matched at one junction end, which may reflect a read error. This chain links TRBV6-5 with TRBJ2-7, with a possible D match to TRBD1 (5 bases). The CDR3 has 13 amino acids. Germline V CDR1 and CDR2: MNHEY, SVGAGI. CDR3 nucleotide sequence: TGTGCCAGCAGTACGCCAGGGTGGTACGAGCAGTATTTC. This translates into CASSTPGWYEQYF.

This clonotype has a single count. At one boundary the junction diverges from the germline segment, which might be a read error. The rearrangement uses TRBV12-3 or TRBV12-4 and TRBJ2-4; weak D call: TRBD2 (6 bases). This CDR3 region has 13 residues. The CDR3 sequence: CATGGIAKNIQYF. The CDR3 DNA sequence: TGTGCCACCGGCGGGATAGCCAAAAATATTCAGTACTTC.

V and J are TRBV11-2 and TRBJ2-1; TRBD1 is a possible D gene (6 bases). The germline CDR1 and CDR2 sequences are SGHAT and FQNNGV. V was trimmed by 5 bases and J by 10 bases, leaving 15 bases between them. The CDR3 length is 13 residues. Here the CDR3 reads CASSQIWGPEQFF. The CDR3 nucleotides are TGTGCCAGCAGCCAAATCTGGGGGCCAGAGCAGTTCTTC.

Worth noting for this clonotype: A much larger clone differs by one base, so this may be a read error. CDR3 amino acids: CAWSPVGANTEALF. The CDR3 DNA sequence: TGTGCCTGGAGTCCCGTAGGGGCGAACACTGAAGCTCTCTTT. The rearrangement uses TRBV30 and TRBJ1-1, with TRBD1 as a possible D gene (5 bases). In germline, CDR1 is GTSNPN, CDR2 SVGIG (reference sequence). This CDR3 region has 14 residues.

For this clonotype: A single base separates this from a much larger clone, so it may be a read error. This rearrangement joins TRBV24-1 to TRBJ2-7; perhaps TRBD1 as D (6 bases). The CDR3 runs to 13 residues. With 3 bases removed from V and 6 bases from J, the gap between germline ends came to 11 bases. Germline V gives CDR1 KGHDR, CDR2 SFDVKD. In DNA, the CDR3 is TGTGCCACCAGTGATCATACAGGGTTCGAGCAGTACTTC. It is translated as CATSDHTGFEQYF.

This clonotype was picked up many times. The chain is built from TRBV20-1 and TRBJ2-1; D remains unclear. V lost 2 bases and J lost 8, with 7 bases in between. CDR3 length: 11 amino acids. The germline V gene encodes CDR1 DFQATT and CDR2 SNEGSKA (reference sequence). The CDR3 DNA reads TGCAGTGCTAGACTCCTATATGAGCAGTTCTTC. Translating gives CSARLLYEQFF.

Points on this clonotype: The junction departs from the called germline gene at one end, perhaps through a read error. V is TRBV7-9 and J is TRBJ2-7; the match to TRBD1 covers 12 bases. CDR1 is SEHNR and CDR2 is FQNEAQ in the germline V gene (reference sequence). The CDR3 consists of 16 residues. CDR3 DNA: TGTGACAGCAGCCATCCGGGGACAGGGGGCCTGTACGAGCAGTACTTC. Encoded protein: CDSSHPGTGGLYEQYF.

The chain links TRBV29-1 to TRBJ2-1, with 8 bases identical to TRBD1. CDR1 and CDR2 (germline): SQVTM, ANQGSEA. The CDR3 consists of 15 residues. J lost 7 bases, V lost 4 bases, and 12 bases had no gene match. CDR3 in amino acids: CSVGSPGQGRNEQFF. The DNA for the CDR3 is TGCAGCGTTGGTTCACCCGGACAGGGCCGGAATGAGCAGTTCTTC.

About this clonotype: At one boundary the junction diverges from the germline segment, which might be a read error. The chain is built from TRBV6-2 or TRBV6-3 and TRBJ2-3; 7 positions match TRBD2. CDR1 is MNHEY, CDR2 SVGEGT, per germline. The length of the CDR3 is 16 residues. DNA of the CDR3: TGTGCCAGCTTGGCCATAGGAGGGAGGGTCACAGTTACGCAGTATTTT. The encoded protein is CASLAIGGRVTVTQYF.

This clonotype has just one count. The junction departs from germline at one end; a sequencing error may be responsible. The chain joins TRBV28 to TRBJ2-1, with D perhaps TRBD2 (6 bases). Germline values: CDR1 MDHEN, CDR2 SYDVKM. This CDR3 is 15 amino acids long. This chain's CDR3 is CASSLRAGNFNEQLF. The DNA of the CDR3 is TGTGCCAGCAGTTTAAGGGCGGGAAATTTTAATGAGCAGCTCTTC.

This clonotype showed up just once. A junction boundary mismatches the germline segment, possibly from a read error. The rearrangement joins TRBV11-2 to TRBJ2-1; D possibly corresponds to TRBD2 (6 bases). The germline V gene encodes CDR1 SGHAT and CDR2 FQNNGV. This CDR3 contains 15 residues. CDR3 sequence (DNA): TGTGCCAGGAGCTTATCCAGCGGGCTATATAATGAGCAGTTCTTC. As protein: CARSLSSGLYNEQFF.